This paragraph reports one T cell receptor (beta chain). Its antigen is still unknown. The sample originates from a study of shared clonotypes between healthy human individuals. For the study at large: Plates per donor: three CD4 naive, three CD4 memory, two CD8 naive, one CD8 memory.

Naivety among CD8 cells was defined by CD45RO negativity and positive CCR7 selection, thereby excluding terminally differentiated effector memory CD45RA+ cells. The germline gives CDR1 MNHNY, CDR2 SVGAGI (reference sequence). V gave up 3 bases and J gave up 1 base, with 12 bases separating them. The CDR3 extends over 15 amino acids. It was at deep level that the assay was run. Clones were read by immunoSEQ multiplex PCR, and TCRdb kept only the in-frame ones, dropping some. This table has around 2,000,000 clones, roughly 94% appearing once. Whole-study findings and limits: Tissue TCR repertoires likely differ from these blood-only repertoires.

The origin of this receptor is a man aged 18 to 30 in good health. Sequenced: naive CD8+ T cells sorted from blood. This chain joins TRBV6-6 and TRBJ1-1; D is ambiguous. The CDR3 sequence: CASSYPPYTNTEAFF. Written as DNA, the CDR3 is TGTGCCAGCAGTTATCCTCCTTATACGAACACTGAAGCTTTCTTT.